Presented here are 17 T cell receptor beta chains from one specimen sequenced in a study of early T cells in non-severe SARS-CoV-2 infection. TCRdb redid the calling of the 5' RACE reads with MiXCR, one entry per CDR3 protein. The table has approximately 28,000 distinct CDR3 sequences, approximately 5% seen once. Sequencing was done on a sample of whole blood. These receptors were obtained from an adult who was a healthcare worker with PCR-confirmed SARS-CoV-2 infection or an uninfected control (not recorded which).

The chain employs TRBV6-5 and TRBJ1-3, with 8 bases lining up with TRBD1. CDR3 length: 15 amino acids. Germline-derived CDR1 and CDR2 are MNHEY and SVGAGI. Trimming took 6 bases from V and 0 from J; bases not matched to a gene: 4. CDR3 DNA: TGTGCCAGCAGCCGTACAGGGGGCTCTGGAAACACCATATATTTT. This encodes CASSRTGGSGNTIYF.

This clonotype occurred many times. The gene calls are TRBV4-3 and TRBJ1-2, with D possibly TRBD1 on 5 matching bases. The germline V gene encodes CDR1 LGHNA and CDR2 YSLEER. V dropped 4 bases and J dropped 2 bases, with 11 bases sitting between them. The length of the CDR3 is 14 residues. CDR3 sequence (DNA): TGCGCCAGCAGCCCCGCCGGGGGAAACTATGGCTACACCTTC. It is translated as CASSPAGGNYGYTF.

This clonotype was counted between two and nine times. This chain links TRBV7-2 with TRBJ2-7; TRBD2 might be the D (6 bases). The CDR3 runs to 15 residues. V lost 1 base and J 2 bases, leaving 12 bases between the germline ends. Germline CDR1 is SGHTA and CDR2 is FQGNSA. The CDR3 sequence: CASSLVQRAAYEQYF. The CDR3 nucleotides read TGTGCCAGCAGCTTAGTCCAGCGGGCTGCCTACGAGCAGTACTTC.

This clonotype appeared many times. This CDR3 reads CASGVRAGELFF. CDR3 sequence (DNA): TGTGCCAGCGGAGTACGGGCCGGGGAGCTGTTTTTT. The chain joins TRBV2 to TRBJ2-2; D ambiguous. The CDR3 is 12 residues long. Trimming took 8 bases from V and 6 from J, leaving 10 bases between them. Per the germline V gene, CDR1 is SNHLY and CDR2 is FYNNEI. Filled out from reference TRBV2 and TRBJ2-2, the complete variable domain reads EPEVTQTPSHQVTQMGQEVILRCVPISNHLYFYWYRQILGQKVEFLVSFYNNEISEKSEIFDDQFSVERPDGSNFTLKIRSTKLEDSAMYFCASGVRAGELFFGEGSRLTVL.

This clonotype was counted a few times. The J gene is TRBJ2-7, the V gene TRBV5-1, with 10 bases matching TRBD1. The ends lost 4 bases at V and 1 base at J; junction bases unmatched: 5. The CDR3 length is 15 residues. The germline CDR1 and CDR2 sequences are SGHRS and YFSETQ. The CDR3 DNA follows: TGCGCCAGCAGCGTCGGGACAGGGGTGTCCTACGAGCAGTACTTC. The encoded protein is CASSVGTGVSYEQYF.

This clonotype was counted between two and nine times. This chain links TRBV20-1 with TRBJ2-7; 8 positions match TRBD1. In germline, CDR1 is DFQATT, CDR2 SNEGSKA (reference sequence). V trimming: 0 bases; J trimming: 4 bases; junction bases outside the gene matches: 8. The CDR3 is 15 amino acids. The CDR3 protein is CSARDPGQGTYEQYF. DNA for the CDR3: TGCAGTGCTAGAGATCCCGGACAGGGTACTTACGAGCAGTACTTC.

This clonotype was seen a few times. The chain joins TRBV7-7 to TRBJ2-2; 7 nucleotides align to TRBD1. This CDR3 contains 13 residues. Germline-derived CDR1 and CDR2 are SSHAT and FNYEAQ (reference sequence). The junction had 3 bases not matched to a gene; V was cut back by 5 bases and J by 6 bases. As DNA, the CDR3 is TGTGCCAGCAGCCGCCAGGGGGCCGGGGAGCTGTTTTTT. This codes for CASSRQGAGELFF. Drawing the rest from reference TRBV7-7 and TRBJ2-2, the complete variable domain is GAGVSQSPRYKVTKRGQDVTLRCDPISSHATLYWYQQALGQGPEFLTYFNYEAQPDKSGLPSDRFSAERPEGSISTLTIQRTEQRDSAMYRCASSRQGAGELFFGEGSRLTVL.

This clonotype was picked up many times. The rearrangement uses TRBV19 and TRBJ2-7, with 10 bases identical to TRBD2. Trimming cost V 5 bases and J 4 bases; bases outside gene matches: 8. In germline, CDR1 is LNHDA, CDR2 SQIVND (reference sequence). There are 15 residues in the CDR3. In DNA, the CDR3 is TGTGCCAGTAGTGCCGGACTAGCGGCACTTTACGAGCAGTACTTC. It encodes CASSAGLAALYEQYF.

CDR3 coding DNA: TGTGCCAGCAGCTCCCGGACAGGGAGAAATGGCGAGCAGTACTTC. As protein: CASSSRTGRNGEQYF. The chain uses TRBV7-9 and TRBJ2-7; 8 nucleotides line up with TRBD1. With 4 bases clipped from V and 6 bases from J, the junction kept 11 bases outside the gene matches. The CDR3 extends over 15 amino acids. Germline CDR1 SEHNR, CDR2 FQNEAQ (reference sequence). Full variable domain (missing parts from reference TRBV7-9 and TRBJ2-7): DTGVSQNPRHKITKRGQNVTFRCDPISEHNRLYWYRQTLGQGPEFLTYFQNEAQLEKSRLLSDRFSAERPKGSFSTLEIQRTEQGDSAMYLCASSSRTGRNGEQYFGPGTRLTVT.

This clonotype was seen repeatedly, ten times or more. The CDR3 DNA sequence: TGTGCCAGCAGTCCTAGGGTGGGCTCCTACGAGCAGTACTTC. This sequence encodes CASSPRVGSYEQYF. This rearrangement joins TRBV12-3 or TRBV12-4 to TRBJ2-7, with D hard to call. V lost 5 bases and J lost 0, with 11 bases in between. The CDR3 totals 14 residues.

This rearrangement joins TRBV3-1 to TRBJ1-1, with D unclear. CDR1 and CDR2 (germline): LGHDT, YNNKEL (reference sequence). Between the trimmed V and J ends, which lost 5 bases and 0 bases, there was a span of 4 bases. The length of the CDR3 is 12 residues. The CDR3 region is CASSGMNTEAFF. In DNA form, the CDR3 reads TGTGCCAGCAGCGGGATGAACACTGAAGCTTTCTTT.

The chain carries TRBV12-3 or TRBV12-4 and TRBJ2-2; no firm D call. Trimming took 5 bases from V and 5 from J, leaving 9 bases between them. This CDR3 has 13 amino acids. The CDR3 protein is CASSHTRTGELFF. The CDR3 DNA sequence: TGTGCCAGCAGTCATACAAGGACCGGGGAGCTGTTTTTT.

This clonotype was seen at least ten times. The chain links TRBV10-3 to TRBJ2-3; 11 bases fit TRBD2. The J segment lost 6 bases and the V segment lost 6 bases, leaving 5 bases of the junction unmatched. The CDR3 is 14 amino acids. CDR1 and CDR2 (germline): ENHRY, SYGVKD. The CDR3 DNA is TGTGCCATCAGGCTTAGCGGGGGGGCCGATACGCAGTATTTT. This gives the protein CAIRLSGGADTQYF.

Within the sample, this clonotype is medium-sized (0.01 to 0.1%). This chain uses TRBV9 with TRBJ1-4; D is unclear. The CDR3 contains 14 residues. Germline V gene sequence: CDR1 SGDLS, CDR2 YYNGEE. Trimming took off 3 bases at V and 10 bases at J, with 16 bases between the two ends. The CDR3 DNA sequence: TGTGCCAGCAGCGAGACAAGTCAGGATGGAAAACTGTTTTTT. Its translation: CASSETSQDGKLFF. The complete variable domain, with remaining parts taken from reference TRBV9 and TRBJ1-4, reads DSGVTQTPKHLITATGQRVTLRCSPRSGDLSVYWYQQSLDQGLQFLIQYYNGEERAKGNILERFSAQQFPDLHSELNLSSLELGDSALYFCASSETSQDGKLFFGSGTQLSVL.

The table lists this clonotype with many counts. The V and J genes are TRBV11-2 and TRBJ1-1; no clear D gene. V was cut by 1 base and J by 1 base, with 4 bases left in between. CDR3 size: 13 residues. Germline V gene sequence: CDR1 SGHAT, CDR2 FQNNGV. The CDR3: CASSLVANTEAFF. The CDR3 DNA is TGTGCCAGCAGCTTAGTTGCGAACACTGAAGCTTTCTTT.

In its sample, this clonotype was seen a few times. This chain connects TRBV20-1 to TRBJ2-7; D may correspond to TRBD1 or TRBD2 (5 bases each). The CDR3 runs 13 residues. V dropped 7 bases and J dropped 9 bases, with 22 bases sitting between them. Germline V gene lookup returns CDR1 DFQATT and CDR2 SNEGSKA (reference sequence). The CDR3 reads CSVRDATGFGQYF. CDR3 coding DNA: TGCAGTGTTCGGGACGCCACGGGGTTTGGGCAGTACTTC.

The V and J genes are TRBV12-3 or TRBV12-4 and TRBJ2-1; 7 nucleotides match TRBD1. V dropped 5 bases and J dropped 3; count of bases not matched to a gene: 7. There are 15 residues in the CDR3. This CDR3 reads CASSPHRGIYNEQFF. In DNA, the CDR3 is TGTGCCAGCAGTCCCCACAGGGGCATCTACAATGAGCAGTTCTTC.